Following are 25 T cell receptor beta chains from one sample sequenced in a study of blood T cell repertoires in COVID-19. The method was immunoSEQ multiplex PCR; TCRdb's version includes in-frame clones alone and lacks a portion of them. The sample lists more than 85,000 clones; 80% to 90% were seen once. Sample: peripheral blood. The receptors stem from a human donor in a cohort sampled during active COVID-19.

The table lists this clone with a count of one. CDR3 amino acids: CAGGWGSQETQYF. CDR3 in DNA: TGTGCAGGGGGCTGGGGATCCCAAGAGACCCAGTACTTC. The rearrangement uses TRBV2 and TRBJ2-5; 7 bases match TRBD1. The germline gives CDR1 SNHLY, CDR2 FYNNEI. The CDR3 consists of 13 residues.

The rearrangement joins TRBV12-3 or TRBV12-4 to TRBJ1-1; D remains ambiguous. CDR3 length equals 13 residues. Trimming took off 3 bases at V and 0 bases at J, with 5 bases between the two ends. CDR3 nucleotide sequence: TGTGCCAGCAGTTTTGCAGTGAACACTGAAGCTTTCTTT. Translated, it gives CASSFAVNTEAFF.

This clone has a single count. This chain joins TRBV9 and TRBJ2-1; D is uncertain. Trimming cost V 4 bases and J 1 base, with 15 bases left between them. CDR1 SGDLS and CDR2 YYNGEE come from the germline V gene. The CDR3 is 16 residues long. The CDR3 here is CASSTLISISYNEQFF. The CDR3 coding sequence is TGTGCCAGCAGCACCCTGATCAGTATATCCTACAATGAGCAGTTCTTC. Together with reference TRBV9 and TRBJ2-1, the CDR3 gives the full variable domain: DSGVTQTPKHLITATGQRVTLRCSPRSGDLSVYWYQQSLDQGLQFLIQYYNGEERAKGNILERFSAQQFPDLHSELNLSSLELGDSALYFCASSTLISISYNEQFFGPGTRLTVL.

The chain links TRBV7-6 to TRBJ2-7, with D maybe TRBD1 (5 bases). The V end was cut by 5 bases, the J end by 3 bases, with 11 bases between. CDR3 length: 13 amino acids. Germline CDR1 is SGHVS and CDR2 is FNYEAQ. The CDR3 nucleotides read TGTGCCAGCAGCCTCACAGGAGTCTACGAGCAGTACTTC. This codes for CASSLTGVYEQYF. Variable domain in full (rest from reference TRBV7-6 and TRBJ2-7): GAGVSQSPRYKVTKRGQDVALRCDPISGHVSLYWYRQALGQGPEFLTYFNYEAQQDKSGLPNDRFSAERPEGSISTLTIQRTEQRDSAMYRCASSLTGVYEQYFGPGTRLTVT.

J is TRBJ2-6 and V is TRBV2; D may be TRBD1 (6 bases). The V gene's germline CDR1 is SNHLY and CDR2 FYNNEI. Trimming removed 5 bases from V and 1 base from J, with 9 bases in between. The CDR3 spans 15 residues. CDR3 in DNA: TGTGCCAGCAGTAAAAGGGGGTCTGGGGCCAACGTCCTGACTTTC. Translating gives CASSKRGSGANVLTF.

This clone was seen only once. CDR3 sequence (DNA): TGTGCCAGCAGCTTTTCCCAGGGGACTAGCGGCTACGAGCAGTACTTC. Translation gives CASSFSQGTSGYEQYF. V and J are TRBV7-9 and TRBJ2-7, with 11 bases aligning to TRBD2. Germline V gene lookup returns CDR1 SEHNR and CDR2 FQNEAQ (reference sequence). This CDR3 region has 16 residues. With V trimmed by 3 bases and J by 3 bases, 7 bases remained unmatched.

The chain carries TRBV15 and TRBJ1-1, with D unclear. The germline V and J ends were trimmed by 7 bases and 1 base, with 13 bases remaining between them. The CDR3 is made up of 14 amino acids. The germline CDR1 and CDR2 sequences are LNHNV and YYDKDF (reference sequence). In DNA, the CDR3 is TGTGCCACCACTGAGTCTGAAGAGAACACTGAAGCTTTCTTT. Amino acid sequence: CATTESEENTEAFF.

The chain links TRBV15 to TRBJ2-3; D perhaps matches TRBD2 (6 bases). Trimming stripped 1 base from V and 6 bases from J, with 8 bases between. CDR3 length: 13 residues. Germline assignment: CDR1 LNHNV and CDR2 YYDKDF (reference sequence). The CDR3 DNA follows: TGTGCCACCAGCAGAGTTGGAGGGGATACGCAGTATTTT. Residues: CATSRVGGDTQYF.

The chain joins TRBV7-9 to TRBJ2-5; a weak D match, TRBD1 (7 bases). The germline gives CDR1 SEHNR, CDR2 FQNEAQ (reference sequence). V was clipped by 1 base and J by 4 bases, with 10 bases between them. The CDR3 has 14 residues. CDR3 in amino acids: CASSLEQGGETQYF. The CDR3 bases are TGTGCCAGCAGCTTAGAGCAGGGGGGAGAGACCCAGTACTTC.

The chain is built from TRBV19 and TRBJ2-3, with TRBD1 matching over 7 bases. CDR1 and CDR2 (germline): LNHDA, SQIVND (reference sequence). The CDR3 extends over 14 amino acids. With V trimmed by 6 bases and J by 5 bases, 8 bases remained unmatched. CDR3 residues: CASRRGLGVDTQYF. The CDR3 nucleotides read TGTGCCAGTAGGAGGGGGCTTGGTGTAGATACGCAGTATTTT.

The CDR3 reads CASPLPWGERALEQYF. The CDR3 DNA is TGTGCCAGTCCACTCCCCTGGGGGGAGCGAGCTCTCGAGCAGTACTTC. The gene calls are TRBV19 and TRBJ2-7, with D possibly matching TRBD2 (6 bases). Trimming removed 8 bases at V and 6 bases at J, with 26 bases between. Germline lookup yields CDR1 LNHDA and CDR2 SQIVND (reference sequence). The CDR3 totals 16 residues.

This rearrangement joins TRBV5-1 to TRBJ2-1, with 10 bases lining up with TRBD1. V was pared by 4 bases and J by 4 bases, with 8 bases of the junction left unmatched. The CDR3 contains 16 residues. Per the germline V gene, CDR1 is SGHRS and CDR2 is YFSETQ. The CDR3 here is CASSPRDRGIYNEQFF. The CDR3 DNA sequence: TGCGCCAGCAGCCCGAGGGACAGGGGTATTTACAATGAGCAGTTCTTC. The whole variable domain, filled in from reference TRBV5-1 and TRBJ2-1, reads KAGVTQTPRYLIKTRGQQVTLSCSPISGHRSVSWYQQTPGQGLQFLFEYFSETQRNKGNFPGRFSGRQFSNSRSEMNVSTLELGDSALYLCASSPRDRGIYNEQFFGPGTRLTVL.

V and J are TRBV6-5 and TRBJ2-7, with 8 positions matching TRBD1. Unmatched junction bases numbered 7, after V lost 10 bases and J lost 2 bases. Germline CDR1 MNHEY, CDR2 SVGAGI. The CDR3 sequence is 13 residues long. The CDR3 DNA sequence: TGTGCCACCACTGGGACAGGCGCCTACGAGCAGTACTTC. Protein: CATTGTGAYEQYF.

The V and J genes are TRBV7-9 and TRBJ2-4, with 9 bases matching TRBD1. CDR3 length equals 16 residues. V lost 4 bases to trimming and J lost 8 bases; unmatched junction nucleotides: 12. The germline V gene has CDR1 SEHNR and CDR2 FQNEAQ (reference sequence). The CDR3 bases are TGTGCCAGCAGCTCCCCGGACAGGGGTTCCTCGGACATTCAGTACTTC. Residues: CASSSPDRGSSDIQYF.

The rearrangement joins TRBV4-2 to TRBJ2-1, with 13 bases matching TRBD2. The CDR3 sequence is 16 residues long. The germline V gene has CDR1 LGHNA and CDR2 YNFKEQ. The trim removed 4 bases at V and 15 bases at J, leaving 15 bases unmatched. The CDR3 region has the DNA TGTGCCAGCAGCCTGGGGACACTAGCGGGGGGGGAAGGAAGGTTCTTC. Amino acids: CASSLGTLAGGEGRFF.

The chain uses TRBV11-3 and TRBJ1-1; D gene unclear. Per germline, CDR1 SGHNT and CDR2 YENEEA. The CDR3 length is 13 residues. The V gene lost 4 bases and the J gene lost 5 bases, with 11 bases spanning the gap. The CDR3 spells CASSSTMVTEAFF. The CDR3 DNA sequence: TGTGCCAGCAGCTCGACAATGGTAACTGAAGCTTTCTTT.

This chain connects TRBV6-5 to TRBJ1-1; perhaps TRBD1 as D (6 bases). The CDR3 has 12 residues. Germline lookup yields CDR1 MNHEY and CDR2 SVGAGI. V lost 8 bases, J lost 4 bases, and 11 bases lay in between. The CDR3 sequence: CASPGAITEAFF. Here the CDR3 DNA reads TGTGCCAGCCCAGGGGCAATCACTGAAGCTTTCTTT.

This clone was observed many times. This chain joins TRBV27 and TRBJ2-7, with D possibly matching TRBD2 (5 bases). Between the trimmed V and J ends, which lost 7 bases and 3 bases, there was a span of 13 bases. This CDR3 contains 13 residues. Germline CDR1 MNHEY, CDR2 SMNVEV (reference sequence). The CDR3 reads CASTLGVRYEQYF. The CDR3 nucleotides are TGTGCCAGCACACTAGGAGTCCGCTACGAGCAGTACTTC.

V gene TRBV4-1 combines with J gene TRBJ2-7; tentatively, D is TRBD1 (6 bases). The CDR3 totals 12 residues. Per the germline V gene, CDR1 is MGHRA and CDR2 is YSYEKL. Trimming took 5 bases from V and 4 from J, leaving 9 bases between them. CDR3 in DNA: TGCGCCAGCAGCAAGACAGGATACGAGCAGTACTTC. It is translated as CASSKTGYEQYF.

The rearrangement joins TRBV5-1 to TRBJ1-2; 7 bases are a match to TRBD1. CDR3 size: 13 residues. Germline trimming cut 0 bases from V and 6 bases from J; bases unmatched to any gene: 2. Germline loops: CDR1 SGHRS, CDR2 YFSETQ. The CDR3 protein is CASSLGQGDGYTF. The CDR3 DNA reads TGCGCCAGCAGCTTGGGCCAGGGGGATGGCTACACCTTC. Supplemented by reference TRBV5-1 and TRBJ1-2, the full variable domain reads KAGVTQTPRYLIKTRGQQVTLSCSPISGHRSVSWYQQTPGQGLQFLFEYFSETQRNKGNFPGRFSGRQFSNSRSEMNVSTLELGDSALYLCASSLGQGDGYTFGSGTRLTVV.

The CDR3 DNA reads TGTGCCAGCAGCCCCCGTAAAAACACTGAAGCTTTCTTT. Protein: CASSPRKNTEAFF. The chain is built from TRBV3-1 (or the pseudogene TRBV3-2) and TRBJ1-1; D remains unclear. Trimming removed 4 bases at V and 2 bases at J, with 8 bases between. This CDR3 is built from 13 residues. Germline assignment: CDR1 LGHDT and CDR2 YNNKEL (reference sequence).

This chain uses TRBV25-1 with TRBJ2-1; 11 nucleotides line up with TRBD2. The CDR3 has 15 residues. Germline trimming cut 7 bases from V and 6 bases from J; bases unmatched to any gene: 8. Germline assignment: CDR1 MGHDK and CDR2 SYGVNS. The CDR3 DNA sequence: TGTGCCAGCACAAGACTAGCGGGATCTGGCAATGAGCAGTTCTTC. It translates to CASTRLAGSGNEQFF.

The CDR3 loop reads CASSSTGTGTDTQYF. In DNA, the CDR3 is TGCGCCAGCAGCTCAACCGGGACAGGCACAGATACGCAGTATTTT. The V and J genes are TRBV5-1 and TRBJ2-3; 7 bases align to TRBD1. The V segment lost 3 bases and the J segment 1 base; nucleotides outside the gene matches: 5. CDR3 length: 15 amino acids. The V gene's germline CDR1 is SGHRS and CDR2 YFSETQ.

This rearrangement joins TRBV3-1 (or the pseudogene TRBV3-2) to TRBJ1-4, with a tentative D call TRBD1 (5 bases). From germline, CDR1 is LGHDT and CDR2 YNNKEL (reference sequence). The CDR3 totals 14 residues. The V end was cut by 1 base, the J end by 5 bases, with 8 bases between. This CDR3 is CASSQASGNEKLFF. The CDR3 DNA sequence: TGTGCCAGCAGCCAAGCTTCAGGGAATGAAAAACTGTTTTTT.

The table lists this clone with a count of one. The CDR3 DNA follows: TGCGCCAGCAGCTTGGACGGACCCGAGGGAAAACTGTTTTTT. Translated: CASSLDGPEGKLFF. V usage is TRBV5-1 and J usage is TRBJ1-4, with D unresolved. The CDR3 has 14 residues. The germline V gene encodes CDR1 SGHRS and CDR2 YFSETQ. V dropped 0 bases and J dropped 10 bases, with 13 bases sitting between them.